The T cell receptor (beta chain) under discussion was sequenced for a study of CD8 T cells in Susac syndrome. As regards this clonotype: Its antigen is as yet unknown.

This CDR3 is built from 16 residues. Trimming took 7 bases from V and 4 from J; bases not matched to a gene: 9. Germline CDR1 SQVTM, CDR2 ANQGSEA. Broader study findings: A relatively small number of individuals underwent TCR sequencing and HLA analysis.

Sequencing targeted TCR beta in T cells from blood (CD8+ and CD4+). Purification of the CD8+ and CD4+ T cells relied on negative isolation, and TEMRA cells underwent FACS enrichment. Reverse transcription of roughly 0.5 to 1 ug RNA used random hexamers. By means of immunoSEQ multiplex PCR, TCR beta CDR3 spanning 54 Vbeta and 13 Jbeta underwent amplification. TCRdb passed the immunoSEQ multiplex PCR reads through MiXCR, listing each CDR3 protein once. This repertoire shows about 300,000 distinct CDR3 sequences, 65% to 90% found once; its top ten account for 0.21%. The material sequenced was CD8+ T cells from PBMCs. The J gene is TRBJ2-5, the V gene TRBV29-1; 16 bases map to TRBD2. The source is a human donor with multiple sclerosis. This CDR3 reads CSASGTSGRGGETQYF. CDR3 nucleotides: TGCAGCGCCTCCGGGACTAGCGGGAGGGGAGGAGAGACCCAGTACTTC.